This TCR beta chain stems from a study of a mutant IDH1 vaccine in newly diagnosed glioma (dated by TCRdb to about 2021). In the study overall: Of the 32 patients who were treated, 62.5% were male and roughly 38% were female, and the mean age was approximately 40 years. Prior to enrollment, patients had been given standard therapy consisting of radiotherapy alone, temozolomide alone, or radiochemotherapy with temozolomide, with the combination given to most patients. Peripheral blood was collected at six visits: V03 (baseline), V05, V07, V10, V12 and V13. For exploratory analyses, longitudinal TCRB deep sequencing was carried out in roughly 25 treated patients wherever samples were available. General findings and caveats noted by the study authors: Changes in the top peripheral T cell clonotypes picked up by TCRB sequencing did not appear to be linked to pseudoprogression. The authors noted that analyses of patient blood samples could not be reproduced because of sample limitations. Vaccine-induced immune responses across multiple MHC alleles were detected in 85% to 95% of patients. PBMC samples for TCRB deep sequencing were selected based on availability.

Preparation of the library involved the immunoSEQ multiplex PCR assay. Rearranged TCR beta chain sequences were amplified using the hsTCRB Kit according to the manufacturer's protocol. Sequencing of TCRB libraries was carried out on an Illumina MiSeq. The authors' analysis ran thus. The kit vendor's proprietary platform handled demultiplexing, trimming and gene mapping. The table comes from immuneACCESS by way of TCRdb, which keeps in-frame sequences with V and J called. Part of the clones is missing from these tables; in studies checked, under half for an unresolved V gene and the rest for unknown reasons. The V and J calls and clone size come from that table; D and trimming were worked out from the DNA. In this sample the table shows approximately 88,000 clones, about 82% of which occur a single time. Roughly 7% of the sample is taken by the ten largest. In the paper's terms, the time point label means: baseline, week 1 (first vaccination visit). This specimen's treatment or condition label, per the study, means: pre-vaccination baseline after standard-of-care therapy. Donors had newly diagnosed WHO grade 3 or 4 IDH1-mutant astrocytomas with loss of nuclear ATRX. The samples were drawn from NOA16, a multicentre, single-arm, open-label phase I trial in Germany that tested a mutant IDH1 peptide vaccine in humans for the first time. Visit V03 blood draws served as the baseline sample for immunogenicity testing. The DNeasy Blood and Tissue Kit was used to extract genomic DNA from EDTA blood for TCRB sequencing.

Of note for this clone: Its antigen is currently not known. No qualities accompany the bases; no much larger clone lies one base away.

The CDR3, cysteine through phenylalanine, is 13 amino acids long. Only the CDR3 DNA is retained, 39 bases long and in frame from the first base. Based on the germline V gene (reference sequence), the CDR1 and CDR2 sequences are GTSNPN and SVGIG. Germline trimming amounts to 7 bases on V and 8 bases on J, with 12 as the count of junction bases outside the gene matches. The TCR comes from a middle-aged man with glioma. Specimen: PBMCs, collected from a glioma patient treated with radiotherapy, temozolomide or both. The chain is encoded by TRBV30 joined to TRBJ1-2, with TRBD1 matching 8 junction bases. The CDR3 here reads CASPGQAGGGYTF. The DNA sequence is given as TGTGCCTCACCGGGACAGGCGGGTGGCGGCTACACCTTC.